Sequencing of this T cell receptor beta chain was carried out in a study of low-dose radiotherapy and immunotherapy resistance in tumors. Study overall: The regimen for patients comprised intravenous nivolumab 240 mg every two weeks plus intravenous ipilimumab 1 mg/kg every six weeks. For four cycles from cycle 1 day 1, patients took 300 mg oral aspirin daily.

Primers targeting TRAV and TRBV primed first-strand cDNA, covering alpha and beta chains. Amplification of TCRs used a constant-region primer and V-primer adapter for roughly 18 PCR cycles. In vitro transcription amplified the mRNA that had been isolated. TCRdb re-called the reads with MiXCR, one entry per CDR3 protein. The sample contains approximately 84,000 distinct CDR3 sequences, over 15% of which appear only once. Time point specified: before trial treatment. There are many counts of this clonotype. Specimen: PBMCs, collected before treatment. The sequence came from a male donor with prostate cancer.

CDR3 bases: TGTGCCAGCAGTGTAGAGTCGGCCAACGTCCTGACTTTC. Its translation is CASSVESANVLTF. This sequence joins TRBV13 and TRBJ2-6; D unresolved. Trimming shortened V by 6 bases and J by 6 bases, and 9 bases separated the two germline ends. This CDR3 contains 13 residues. Germline lookup yields CDR1 PRHDT and CDR2 FYEKMQ (reference sequence).